This section outlines one T cell receptor beta chain sequence together with its context. The sample comes from a study of blood T cell repertoires in COVID-19. Method: immunoSEQ multiplex PCR; TCRdb's copy keeps in-frame clones and lacks some. The profile shows over 200,000 clones, 88% of them singletons. V shed 5 bases and J 3 bases; nucleotides not matched to a gene: 4. This CDR3 region has 13 residues. Germline-derived CDR1 and CDR2 are SGHTA and FQGTGA. The TCR originated in a man aged 55 to 70 who had recovered from COVID-19. Input material: peripheral blood. The V call is TRBV7-3, the J call TRBJ2-7; the match to TRBD1 covers 7 bases. The CDR3 DNA is TGTGCCAGCAGCGTCCGACAGGGCTACGAGCAGTACTTC. Its translation: CASSVRQGYEQYF.